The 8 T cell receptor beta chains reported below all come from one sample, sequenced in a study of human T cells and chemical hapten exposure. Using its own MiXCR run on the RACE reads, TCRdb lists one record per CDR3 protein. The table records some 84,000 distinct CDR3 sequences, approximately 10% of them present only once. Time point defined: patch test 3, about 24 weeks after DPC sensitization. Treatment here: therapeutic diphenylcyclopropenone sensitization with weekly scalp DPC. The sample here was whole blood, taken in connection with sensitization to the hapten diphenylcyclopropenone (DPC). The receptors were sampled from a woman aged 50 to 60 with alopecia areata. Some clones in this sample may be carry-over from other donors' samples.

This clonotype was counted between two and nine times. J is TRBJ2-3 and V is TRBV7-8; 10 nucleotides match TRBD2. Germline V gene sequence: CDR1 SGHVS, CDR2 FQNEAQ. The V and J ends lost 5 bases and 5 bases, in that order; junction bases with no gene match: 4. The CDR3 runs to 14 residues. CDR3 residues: CASSGASGRDTQYF. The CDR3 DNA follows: TGTGCCAGCAGCGGCGCTAGCGGGAGAGATACGCAGTATTTT.

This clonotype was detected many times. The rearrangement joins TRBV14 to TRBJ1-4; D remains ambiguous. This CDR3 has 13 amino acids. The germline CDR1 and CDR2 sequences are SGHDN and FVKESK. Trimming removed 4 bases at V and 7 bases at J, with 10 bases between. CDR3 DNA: TGTGCCAGCAGCCGAGGGATTGGTGAAAAACTGTTTTTT. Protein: CASSRGIGEKLFF.

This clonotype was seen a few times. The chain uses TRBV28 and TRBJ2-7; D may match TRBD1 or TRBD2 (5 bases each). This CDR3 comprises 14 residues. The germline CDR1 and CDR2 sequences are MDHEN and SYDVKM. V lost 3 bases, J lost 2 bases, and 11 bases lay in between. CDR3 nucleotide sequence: TGTGCCAGCAGTTTTCCCAGGGACGCCTACGAGCAGTACTTC. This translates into CASSFPRDAYEQYF.

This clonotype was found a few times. The CDR3 sequence: CSVRLGGESNQPQHF. The CDR3 DNA follows: TGCAGTGTTCGCCTTGGTGGGGAAAGCAATCAGCCCCAGCATTTT. This rearrangement joins TRBV20-1 to TRBJ1-5, with no clear D. The CDR3 spans 15 residues. Trimming removed 7 bases at V and 1 base at J, with 17 bases between. From germline, CDR1 is DFQATT and CDR2 SNEGSKA (reference sequence).

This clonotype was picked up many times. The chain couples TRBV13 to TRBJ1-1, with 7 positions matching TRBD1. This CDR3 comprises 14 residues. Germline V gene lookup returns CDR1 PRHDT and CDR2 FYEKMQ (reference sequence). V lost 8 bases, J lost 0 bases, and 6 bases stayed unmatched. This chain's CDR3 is CASGNRGMNTEAFF. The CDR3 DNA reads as TGTGCCAGCGGAAACAGGGGTATGAACACTGAAGCTTTCTTT.

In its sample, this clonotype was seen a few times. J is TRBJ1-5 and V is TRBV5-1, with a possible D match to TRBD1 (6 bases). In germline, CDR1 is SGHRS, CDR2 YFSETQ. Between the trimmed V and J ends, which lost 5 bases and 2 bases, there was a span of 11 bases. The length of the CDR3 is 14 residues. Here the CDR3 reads CASRPDSGNQPQHF. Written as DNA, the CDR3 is TGCGCCAGCAGACCGGACAGTGGCAATCAGCCCCAGCATTTT.

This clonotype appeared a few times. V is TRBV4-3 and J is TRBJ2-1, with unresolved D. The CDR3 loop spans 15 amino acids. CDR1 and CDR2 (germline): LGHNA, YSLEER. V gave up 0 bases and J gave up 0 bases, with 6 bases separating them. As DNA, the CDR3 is TGCGCCAGCAGCCAAGAGGTGGCCTCCTACAATGAGCAGTTCTTC. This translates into CASSQEVASYNEQFF.

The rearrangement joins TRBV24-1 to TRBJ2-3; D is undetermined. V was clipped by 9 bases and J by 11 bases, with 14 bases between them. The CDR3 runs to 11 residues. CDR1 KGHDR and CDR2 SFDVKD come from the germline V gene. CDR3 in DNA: TGTGCCACCGGGCCCCTCGATGTGCAGTATTTT. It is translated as CATGPLDVQYF.